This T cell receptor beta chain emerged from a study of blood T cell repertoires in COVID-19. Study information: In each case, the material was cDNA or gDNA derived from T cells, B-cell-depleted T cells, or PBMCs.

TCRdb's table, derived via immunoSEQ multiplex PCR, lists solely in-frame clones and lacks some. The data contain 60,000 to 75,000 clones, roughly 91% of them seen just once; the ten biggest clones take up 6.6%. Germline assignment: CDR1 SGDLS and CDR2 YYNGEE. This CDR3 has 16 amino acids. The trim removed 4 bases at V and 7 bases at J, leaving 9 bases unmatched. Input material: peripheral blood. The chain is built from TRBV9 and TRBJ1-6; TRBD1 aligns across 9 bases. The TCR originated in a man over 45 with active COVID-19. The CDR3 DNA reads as TGTGCCAGCAGCCCTCGAGGACAGGGGACCAATTCACCCCTCCACTTT. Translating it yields CASSPRGQGTNSPLHF.